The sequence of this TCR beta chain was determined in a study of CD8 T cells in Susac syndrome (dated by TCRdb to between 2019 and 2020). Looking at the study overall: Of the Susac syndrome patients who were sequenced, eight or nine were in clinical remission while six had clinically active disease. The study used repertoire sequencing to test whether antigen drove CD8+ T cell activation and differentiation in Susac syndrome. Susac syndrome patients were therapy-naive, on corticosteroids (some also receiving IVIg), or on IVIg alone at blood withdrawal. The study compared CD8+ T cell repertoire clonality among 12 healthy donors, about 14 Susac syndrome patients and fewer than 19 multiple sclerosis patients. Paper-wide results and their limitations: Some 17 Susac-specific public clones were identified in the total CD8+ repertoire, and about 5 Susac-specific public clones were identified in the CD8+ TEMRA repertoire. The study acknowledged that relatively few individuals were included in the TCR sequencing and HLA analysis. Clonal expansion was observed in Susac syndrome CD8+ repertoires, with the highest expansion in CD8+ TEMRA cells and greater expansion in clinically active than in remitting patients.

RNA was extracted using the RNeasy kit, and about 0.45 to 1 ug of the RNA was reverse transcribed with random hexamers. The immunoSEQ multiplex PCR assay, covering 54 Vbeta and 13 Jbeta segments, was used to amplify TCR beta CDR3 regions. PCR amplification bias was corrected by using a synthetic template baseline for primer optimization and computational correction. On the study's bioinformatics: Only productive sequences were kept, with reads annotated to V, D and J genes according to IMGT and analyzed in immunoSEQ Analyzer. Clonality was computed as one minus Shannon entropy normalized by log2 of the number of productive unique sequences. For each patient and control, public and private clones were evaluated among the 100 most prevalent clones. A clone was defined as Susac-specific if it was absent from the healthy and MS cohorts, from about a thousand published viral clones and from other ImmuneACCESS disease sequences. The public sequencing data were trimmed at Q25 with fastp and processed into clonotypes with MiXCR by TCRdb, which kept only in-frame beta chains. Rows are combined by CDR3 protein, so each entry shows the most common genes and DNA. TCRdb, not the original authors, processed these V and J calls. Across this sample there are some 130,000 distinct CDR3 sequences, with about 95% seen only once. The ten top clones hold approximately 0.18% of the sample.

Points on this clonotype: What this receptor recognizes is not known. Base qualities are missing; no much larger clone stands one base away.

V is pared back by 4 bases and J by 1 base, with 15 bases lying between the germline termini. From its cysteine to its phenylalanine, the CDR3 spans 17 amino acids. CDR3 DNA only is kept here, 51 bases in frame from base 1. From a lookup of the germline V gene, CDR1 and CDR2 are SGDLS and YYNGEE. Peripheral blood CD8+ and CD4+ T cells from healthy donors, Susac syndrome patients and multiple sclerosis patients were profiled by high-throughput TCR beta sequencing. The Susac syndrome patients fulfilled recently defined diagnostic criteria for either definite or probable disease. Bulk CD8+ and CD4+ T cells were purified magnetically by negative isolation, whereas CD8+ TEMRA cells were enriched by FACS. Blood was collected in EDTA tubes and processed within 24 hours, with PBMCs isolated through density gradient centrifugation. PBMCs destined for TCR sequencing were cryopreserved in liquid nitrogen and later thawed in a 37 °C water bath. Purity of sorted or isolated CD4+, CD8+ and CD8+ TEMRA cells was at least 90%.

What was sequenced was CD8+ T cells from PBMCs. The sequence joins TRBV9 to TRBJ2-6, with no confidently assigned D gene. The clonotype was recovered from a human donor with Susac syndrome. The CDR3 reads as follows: CASSPPVMGSGANVLTF. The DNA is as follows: TGTGCCAGCAGCCCCCCCGTAATGGGGTCTGGGGCCAACGTCCTGACTTTC.